The 13 T cell receptor beta chains below all came from one sample that was sequenced in a study of T cell responses to AZD1222 COVID-19 vaccine. The repertoire was sequenced with immunoSEQ multiplex PCR; TCRdb's copy has only in-frame clones and lacks some. The repertoire includes under 150,000 clones, about 87% of them detected once, and less than 15% sits in the top ten. Sequencing was performed on peripheral blood, taken on day 0 of AZD1222 vaccination. The receptors were gathered from an adult in good health.

This chain connects TRBV27 to TRBJ2-2; no firm D call. This CDR3 has 16 residues. Germline V gene data show CDR1 as MNHEY and CDR2 as SMNVEV (reference sequence). Trimming pared 5 bases from V and 1 base from J, leaving 14 bases between. CDR3 bases: TGTGCCAGCAGTCATAGACGGATTCTGAACACCGGGGAGCTGTTTTTT. Translated: CASSHRRILNTGELFF.

This sequence joins TRBV7-9 and TRBJ2-7; D is ambiguous. The V gene lost 5 bases and the J gene lost 0 bases, with 8 bases spanning the gap. This CDR3 has 13 amino acids. From germline, CDR1 is SEHNR and CDR2 FQNEAQ (reference sequence). In DNA, the CDR3 is TGTGCCAGCAGCCCCGTCAGCTCCTACGAGCAGTACTTC. As protein: CASSPVSSYEQYF.

This chain links TRBV7-2 with TRBJ2-7; D is uncertain. There are 15 residues in the CDR3. The ends were cut back, 7 bases at V and 0 bases at J, with 16 bases in the middle. The germline CDR1 and CDR2 sequences are SGHTA and FQGNSA. The CDR3 spells CASTPGSLSSYEQYF. CDR3 nucleotide sequence: TGTGCCAGCACCCCGGGTAGCCTTAGCTCCTACGAGCAGTACTTC.

This chain links TRBV7-2 with TRBJ1-1; TRBD1 is a possible D gene (5 bases). CDR1 and CDR2 from the germline V gene are SGHTA and FQGNSA. The CDR3 length is 14 residues. Trimming removed 1 base at V and 4 bases at J, with 10 bases between. DNA for the CDR3: TGTGCCAGCAGCTTAGGGGGAGGGGTCACTGAAGCTTTCTTT. The encoded protein is CASSLGGGVTEAFF.

Turning to this clone: At one end the junction does not follow the germline gene, possibly because of a read error. V usage is TRBV10-3 and J usage is TRBJ1-2; TRBD1 agrees at 7 bases. This CDR3 has 16 amino acids. Germline lookup yields CDR1 ENHRY and CDR2 SYGVKD. This chain's CDR3 is CATSRVEGATNYGYTF. The CDR3 region has the DNA TGTGCCACCAGTAGGGTGGAGGGGGCGACTAACTATGGCTACACCTTC.

This clone was seen a single time. The V and J genes are TRBV19 and TRBJ1-6; D is perhaps TRBD1 (6 bases). CDR1 is LNHDA, CDR2 SQIVND, per germline (reference sequence). The CDR3 has 13 amino acids. Trimming took 7 bases from V and 5 from J, leaving 9 bases between them. The CDR3 DNA reads as TGTGCCAGTACAGGGGCCCATAATTCACCCCTCCACTTT. The encoded protein is CASTGAHNSPLHF.

The V gene is TRBV4-3, the J gene TRBJ1-1, with D uncertain. CDR1 is LGHNA and CDR2 is YSLEER in the germline V gene. The CDR3 spans 14 residues. The V gene lost 3 bases and the J gene lost 4 bases, with 12 bases spanning the gap. CDR3 sequence (DNA): TGCGCCAGCAGCCAGCGGGTGGGGAGCACTGAAGCTTTCTTT. This translates into CASSQRVGSTEAFF.

V and J are TRBV28 and TRBJ2-5, with TRBD2 identical over 13 bases. The length of the CDR3 is 16 residues. The germline gives CDR1 MDHEN, CDR2 SYDVKM. V shed 5 bases, J shed 5 bases, and the junction held 8 bases outside the gene matches. The CDR3 reads CASSETSGGVLETQYF. DNA of the CDR3: TGTGCCAGCAGTGAAACTAGCGGGGGGGTTTTGGAGACCCAGTACTTC.

The rearrangement links TRBV5-1 to TRBJ1-4, with 8 bases identical to TRBD1. CDR1 and CDR2 (germline): SGHRS, YFSETQ. CDR3 size: 16 residues. V was pared by 0 bases and J by 4 bases, with 5 bases of the junction left unmatched. CDR3: CASSLATGANNEKLFF. In DNA, the CDR3 is TGCGCCAGCAGCTTGGCGACAGGGGCGAATAATGAAAAACTGTTTTTT. The complete variable domain, with remaining parts taken from reference TRBV5-1 and TRBJ1-4, reads KAGVTQTPRYLIKTRGQQVTLSCSPISGHRSVSWYQQTPGQGLQFLFEYFSETQRNKGNFPGRFSGRQFSNSRSEMNVSTLELGDSALYLCASSLATGANNEKLFFGSGTQLSVL.

This clone was detected only once. The chain recombines TRBV15 with TRBJ1-1; no definite D call. The CDR3 has 13 amino acids. The germline gives CDR1 LNHNV, CDR2 YYDKDF (reference sequence). The V end was cut by 5 bases, the J end by 2 bases, with 9 bases between. The CDR3 DNA reads TGTGCCACCAGCGGGGTCCGTAACACTGAAGCTTTCTTT. Protein product: CATSGVRNTEAFF.

The J gene is TRBJ2-7, the V gene TRBV29-1; D possibly uses TRBD1 or TRBD2 (5 bases each). Germline V lookup: CDR1 SQVTM, CDR2 ANQGSEA. The CDR3 runs to 11 residues. Trimming left V 6 bases short and J 9 bases short, with 15 bases between. CDR3 DNA sequence: TGCAGCGTGGGGGACCTGCTGGGGCAGTACTTC. Residues: CSVGDLLGQYF.

This rearrangement joins TRBV4-1 to TRBJ2-5, with D possibly matching TRBD2 (5 bases). There are 14 residues in the CDR3. The germline V gene has CDR1 MGHRA and CDR2 YSYEKL. V was pared by 4 bases and J by 1 base, with 10 bases between. The CDR3 nucleotides are TGCGCCAGCAGCCGAGGGAGCCCCCAAGAGACCCAGTACTTC. Its protein is CASSRGSPQETQYF.

The chain uses TRBV4-3 and TRBJ1-1, with TRBD1 identical over 9 bases. Unmatched junction bases numbered 10, after V lost 5 bases and J lost 6 bases. CDR1 is LGHNA and CDR2 is YSLEER in the germline V gene. This CDR3 has 15 residues. The CDR3 DNA sequence: TGCGCCAGCAGCAAGGGACAGGGAAGCTCTGCTGAAGCTTTCTTT. This sequence encodes CASSKGQGSSAEAFF.